This is a list of T cell receptor beta chains from one sample in a study of T cells after yellow fever vaccination. Each CDR3 protein gets one entry after TCRdb re-called the 5' RACE reads with MiXCR. Altogether 250,000 to 400,000 distinct CDR3 sequences are present, approximately 4% being singletons, with the ten largest covering 20% to 25%. Material: PBMCs, obtained 5 days after the yellow fever booster vaccination. These receptors came from a young man who received the YFV17D yellow fever vaccine. Both conserved end residues are part of each CDR3. A D gene is named only where the DNA matches it firmly. A row's size may be missing; if present it is once, few, many or a size class.

J	V	size	D	DNA	CDR3
TRBJ1-4	TRBV4-3	many	TRBD1	TGCGCCAGCAGCAAAGACAGGGCCAAAAATGAAAAACTGTTTTTT	CASSKDRAKNEKLFF
TRBJ1-2	TRBV11-2	few	-	TGTGCCAGCAGCATGGACCTTGAAGGGGGCTACACCTTC	CASSMDLEGGYTF
TRBJ1-1	TRBV7-9	-	-	TGTGCCAGCAGCACGTGGACAGCCAGGAACACTGAAGCTTTCTTT	CASSTWTARNTEAFF
TRBJ2-4	TRBV11-2	few	TRBD1	TGTGCCAGCAGCGAGACCTCAAGGACAGGCGGCGCAGCCAAAAACATTCAGTACTTC	CASSETSRTGGAAKNIQYF
TRBJ2-7	TRBV5-1	-	TRBD2	TGCGCCAGCAGCTTGGTCACTAGCGGGCCTTACGAGCAGTACTTC	CASSLVTSGPYEQYF
TRBJ1-2	TRBV20-1	-	-	TGCAGTGCTAGCCCGGGACGGATGGATGGCTACACCTTC	CSASPGRMDGYTF
TRBJ2-7	TRBV7-2	few	TRBD1	TGTGCCAGCAGCCCAGACAGGGTAGCTCTGTACGAGCAGTACTTC	CASSPDRVALYEQYF
TRBJ1-2	TRBV9	many	-	TGTGCCAGCAGCCCGACCGGGGACTATGGCTACACCTTC	CASSPTGDYGYTF
TRBJ2-7	TRBV7-9	-	-	TGTGCCAGCAGCTTAGAGCAGCCTAGGACAGCCTACGAGCAGTACTTC	CASSLEQPRTAYEQYF
TRBJ2-3	TRBV20-1	many	-	TGCAGTGCCGACCGGGGCCCCGCAGATACGCAGTATTTT	CSADRGPADTQYF
TRBJ2-3	TRBV5-5	few	TRBD1	TGTGCCAGCAGCTCTGGGTTCCCAGGGGGCAGGGCAGATACGCAGTATTTT	CASSSGFPGGRADTQYF
TRBJ2-3	TRBV20-1	few	TRBD2	TGCAGTGCTAGAAAGGGGACTAATACGCAGTATTTT	CSARKGTNTQYF
TRBJ1-1	TRBV6-6	few	-	TGTGCCAGCAGTTACCTCGCCGGTGAAGCTTTCTTT	CASSYLAGEAFF
TRBJ2-7	TRBV7-2	few	TRBD1	TGTGCCAGCAGCCCAGGGACAGGCCAGGCCTACGAGCAGTACTTC	CASSPGTGQAYEQYF
TRBJ2-2	TRBV5-1	-	-	TGCGCCAGCAGCCCCAGCGGGTCGGGCGGGGAGCTGTTTTTT	CASSPSGSGGELFF
TRBJ2-1	TRBV5-1	many	-	TGTGCCAGCAGCTTAGGGGGGGCGAATGAGCAGTTCTTC	CASSLGGANEQFF
TRBJ2-1	TRBV29-1	-	-	TGCAGCGTTGAGGGGGGGCGGCGGGGAGACAATGAGCAGTTCTTC	CSVEGGRRGDNEQFF
TRBJ2-1	TRBV6-5	many	-	TGTGCCAGCAGTTACTCGATGGGACTTGGGGGTGAGCAGTTCTTC	CASSYSMGLGGEQFF
TRBJ1-3	TRBV5-1	-	-	TGCGCCAGCAGCGGCCAAGGATCGAGCTCTGGAAACACCATATATTTT	CASSGQGSSSGNTIYF
TRBJ2-3	TRBV15	few	-	TGTGCCACCAGCAGAGATCCCGCCGGCACAGATACGCAGTATTTT	CATSRDPAGTDTQYF
TRBJ1-2	TRBV20-1	-	-	TGCAGTGCTAGAATAGTGGCACAGATCTATGGCTACACCTTC	CSARIVAQIYGYTF
TRBJ2-3	TRBV7-9	-	TRBD2	TGTGCCAGCAGGTTCGCGGGGGGAGGCACAGATACGCAGTATTTT	CASRFAGGGTDTQYF
TRBJ1-3	TRBV19	-	-	TGTGCCACCGGGACGGATATCTCTGGAAACACCATATATTTT	CATGTDISGNTIYF
TRBJ2-1	TRBV11-2	few	TRBD2	TGTGCCAGCAGCTTAGGTCACAGCGGGGGTTGGAATGAGCAGTTCTTC	CASSLGHSGGWNEQFF
TRBJ2-1	TRBV20-1	-	-	TGCAGTGCTAGAGAGGAAACTCTCTCCTACAATGAGCAGTTCTTC	CSAREETLSYNEQFF
TRBJ2-3	TRBV6-4	few	-	TGTGCCAGCAGTCCCGGAGGGTTCTCTAACACAGATACGCAGTATTTT	CASSPGGFSNTDTQYF
TRBJ1-1	TRBV4-3	-	-	TGCGCCAGCAGCCAAGTTCTGGGACAGAACACTGAAGCTTTCTTT	CASSQVLGQNTEAFF
TRBJ2-2	TRBV6-5	many	-	TGTGCCAGCAGTTACTCGTCCGAATCGGGCACCGGGGAGCTGTTTTTT	CASSYSSESGTGELFF
TRBJ2-1	TRBV7-9	few	TRBD1	TGTGCCAGCAGCTCCCGGACAGGATATAACAATGAGCAGTTCTTC	CASSSRTGYNNEQFF
TRBJ2-7	TRBV12-3/TRBV12-4	few	-	TGTGCCAGCAGATCCTCGGGGGCAGACCCGTTCTACGAGCAGTACTTC	CASRSSGADPFYEQYF
TRBJ2-2	TRBV5-1	few	-	TGCGCCAGCAGCTCCCGACAGACCAAGAACACCGGGGAGCTGTTTTTT	CASSSRQTKNTGELFF
TRBJ2-5	TRBV9	many	TRBD1	TGTGCCAGCAGCGCGGGACAGGGGAGGGAGACCCAGTACTTC	CASSAGQGRETQYF
TRBJ2-7	TRBV11-2	many	-	TGTGCCAGCAGCCCCCAGGTTATTACCTACGAGCAGTACTTC	CASSPQVITYEQYF
TRBJ1-2	TRBV6-5	-	-	TGTGCCAGCAGTACGAATACAGCTTATGGCTACACCTTC	CASSTNTAYGYTF
TRBJ2-5	TRBV6-5	-	-	TGTGCCAGCGCCCGGGCCCTGTACCAAGAGACCCAGTACTTC	CASARALYQETQYF
TRBJ1-2	TRBV9	-	TRBD1	TGTGCCAGCAGCGTAGAGGGACAGACCTCTAACTATGGCTACACCTTC	CASSVEGQTSNYGYTF
TRBJ2-5	TRBV2	-	-	TGTGCCAGCATAAGGGCGAAGGGGTCCGGTATTGGGGAGACCCAGTACTTC	CASIRAKGSGIGETQYF
TRBJ2-1	TRBV12-3/TRBV12-4	few	TRBD2	TGTGCCAGCAGTTTGGGGTCGGCGGGGGTCAATGAGCAGTTCTTC	CASSLGSAGVNEQFF
TRBJ2-2	TRBV7-8	-	-	TGTGCCAGCAGCTTAACCGGGGAGGAGCTGTTTTTT	CASSLTGEELFF
TRBJ2-3	TRBV18	few	-	TGTGCCAGCTCACCACCCCTAGGGCACACAGATACGCAGTATTTT	CASSPPLGHTDTQYF
TRBJ1-6	TRBV5-5	-	-	TGTGCCAGCAGCAAGTGGGCTGCCCATGGTGAATCACCCCTCCACTTT	CASSKWAAHGESPLHF
TRBJ1-5	TRBV2	few	-	TGTGCCAGCAGTGAAGCGCGGGGTATGATGGATGTGGCCCAGCATTTT	CASSEARGMMDVAQHF
TRBJ1-1	TRBV11-2	many	-	TGTGCCAGCAGCTTAGTGTCCAGTCGAGCTTTCTTT	CASSLVSSRAFF
TRBJ2-1	TRBV2	-	-	TGTGCCAGCGGGGGTCACACTAGGTCGTACAATGAGCAGTTCTTC	CASGGHTRSYNEQFF
TRBJ2-3	TRBV12-3/TRBV12-4	-	-	TGTGCCGGGAGGGGGAGCACAGATACGCAGTATTTT	CAGRGSTDTQYF
TRBJ1-1	TRBV4-1	-	-	TGCGCCAGCAGCCCCCGCCCCAACACGGGGAGCACTGAAGCTTTCTTT	CASSPRPNTGSTEAFF
TRBJ2-3	TRBV10-3	many	-	TGTGCTTCCCAGGGGAGGACGTCAGATACGCAGTATTTT	CASQGRTSDTQYF
TRBJ1-6	TRBV7-2	many	-	TGTGCCAGCAGCTTAGCAACAGGGAATTCACCCCTCCACTTT	CASSLATGNSPLHF
TRBJ2-3	TRBV5-1	few	-	TGCGCCAGCAGCTTGGTTGTAGACACAGATACGCAGTATTTT	CASSLVVDTDTQYF
TRBJ2-3	TRBV5-1	-	-	TGCGCCAGCAGCTTGGCCTGGACCCACAGCACAGATACGCAGTATTTT	CASSLAWTHSTDTQYF
TRBJ1-1	TRBV20-1	-	-	TGCAGTGCTCCTAGGGCTACAAAGACTGAAGCTTTCTTT	CSAPRATKTEAFF
TRBJ2-5	TRBV9	many	TRBD2	TGTGCCAGCAGCGTAGGTATCGGGACTACCTTTGCGGAGACCCAGTACTTC	CASSVGIGTTFAETQYF
TRBJ1-5	TRBV7-2	few	-	TGTGCCAGCAGCTTTAAAGGGAGCAATCAGCCCCAGCATTTT	CASSFKGSNQPQHF
TRBJ2-2	TRBV5-1	few	-	TGCGCCAGCAGCTATGATCCGATGAGGGAGCTGTTTTTT	CASSYDPMRELFF
TRBJ2-2	TRBV28	-	TRBD1	TGTGCCAGCAGTACCAGGACAGGGGCACTTTCCACCGGGGAGCTGTTTTTT	CASSTRTGALSTGELFF
TRBJ2-7	TRBV6-6	few	TRBD1	TGTGCCAGCGGCTACAGGGGGACTTACGAGCAGTACTTC	CASGYRGTYEQYF
TRBJ1-1	TRBV6-1	-	-	TGTGCCAGCAGTGCGGAGCCAACGATGAACACTGAAGCTTTCTTT	CASSAEPTMNTEAFF
TRBJ2-5	TRBV25-1	-	-	TGTGCCAGCAGTGGGGCCTCCCCCGGAGGGGGCTGGGAGACCCAGTACTTC	CASSGASPGGGWETQYF
TRBJ2-2	TRBV12-3/TRBV12-4	few	TRBD1	TGTGCCAGCAGCTCACTCGGGACAGGGCACACCGGGGAGCTGTTTTTT	CASSSLGTGHTGELFF
TRBJ2-1	TRBV6-1	-	TRBD2	TGTGCCAGCAGTGACCTTCGGGGGGTATTCTTC	CASSDLRGVFF